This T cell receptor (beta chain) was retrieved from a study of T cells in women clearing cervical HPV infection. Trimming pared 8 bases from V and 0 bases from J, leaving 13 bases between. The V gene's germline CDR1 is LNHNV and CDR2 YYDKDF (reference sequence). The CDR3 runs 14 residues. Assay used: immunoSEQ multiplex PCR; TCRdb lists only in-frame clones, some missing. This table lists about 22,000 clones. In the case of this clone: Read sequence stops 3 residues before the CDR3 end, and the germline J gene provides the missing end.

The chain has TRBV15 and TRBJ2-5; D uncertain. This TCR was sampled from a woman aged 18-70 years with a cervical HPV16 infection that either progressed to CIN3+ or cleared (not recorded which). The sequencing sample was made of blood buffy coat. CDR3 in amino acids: CATLGNRDQETQYF. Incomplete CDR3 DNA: TGTGCCACCCTGGGCAATAGGGACCAAGAGACC. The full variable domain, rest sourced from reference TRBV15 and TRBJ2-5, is DAMVIQNPRYQVTQFGKPVTLSCSQTLNHNVMYWYQQKSSQAPKLLFHYYDKDFNNEADTPDNFQSRRPNTSFCFLDIRSPGLGDTAMYLCATLGNRDQETQYFGPGTRLLVL.